The following is a TCR beta chain sequence with its context. The antigen it binds to is not known. No base-level quality is on record; no much larger clone is a single base apart. This entry comes from a study of T cells in localized non-small cell lung cancer (TCRdb year 2020). Background for the entire study: T cell repertoires of approximately 250 early-stage NSCLC patients were analyzed, with tumors being compared against uninvolved tumor-adjacent lungs. NSCLC patients had a mean age of roughly 64 years, and fewer than 150 were male and about a hundred female. The cohort consisted of 236 treatment-naive NSCLC patients whose localized lung tumors had been resected.

Broader findings and caveats from the paper: Because the study design was exploratory, TCR variables were selected using unadjusted p-values without false-discovery rate correction. Multi-region tumor sequencing was not performed, so intratumor heterogeneity could not be excluded. A median of about 53 of the top 100 tumor clones were detected in paired uninvolved adjacent lung, and around 27 of these tumor clones were also found among the top 100 clones of the paired uninvolved adjacent lung. Longer overall survival was associated with higher T cell density in blood, whereas shorter survival was associated with higher clonality in adjacent lung. Uninvolved tumor-adjacent lung showed the highest T cell clonality, higher than tumor, which suggests more focused antigenic responses in the uninvolved tumor-adjacent lung.

CDR1 and CDR2 are drawn from the germline V gene: MNHEY, SVGAGI. The CDR3 starts with the cysteine, ends with the phenylalanine, and has 15 residues. Only the CDR3 DNA is retained, 45 bases long and in frame from the first base. The junction carries 18 bases between V and J, which are trimmed by 8 bases and 7 bases respectively. The immunoSEQ Assay was used to sequence TCR beta CDR3 regions from DNA. The original methods were these. To compute T cell density, TCR beta template counts were normalized to usable DNA, which was estimated by amplifying housekeeping genes. Richness was estimated with the preseqR package, extrapolating to 400,000 templates for PBMC samples and 120,000 templates for tissue samples. Clonality was defined by subtracting Pielou's evenness from one. To identify tissue-enriched TCRs, differential abundance testing was run on productive amino-acid clonotypes with a minimum total count of 5 and an alpha of 0.1. The Jaccard Index and the Morisita Overlap Index were used to measure how much the repertoires overlapped between compartments. GLIPH clustered TCR beta CDR3s with public tetramer-defined viral CDR3s; viral motifs required at least three viral sequences plus V-gene enrichment. TCRdb obtained this table from immuneACCESS and retained in-frame rearrangements with V and J assigned. These tables miss some clones; where compared with another copy, unresolved V genes account for less than half of the shortfall, and the remainder is unexplained. The D gene and trimming were derived from the DNA, and the V and J assignments and clone size from that table. For this sample there are roughly 23,000 clones; about 87% appear just once. The top ten hold around 7% of the sample.

At diagnosis, peripheral blood, uninvolved tumor-adjacent lung and tumor were collected and were preserved as a mix of fresh-frozen and FFPE material. Blood samples were analyzed as peripheral blood mononuclear cells for TCR repertoire profiling. The rearrangement combines TRBV6-5 with TRBJ1-6; a weak D assignment points to TRBD1 (5 bases agree). This receptor was identified in a male donor aged 60 or older with stage I squamous cell lung carcinoma. Sample: peripheral blood, taken before any cancer treatment. The CDR3: CASRPPRGMNSPLHF. Here is the DNA: TGTGCCAGCCGTCCACCCCGGGGCATGAATTCACCCCTCCACTTT.